This entry lists 30 T cell receptor beta chains sequenced from one sample in a study of cytomegalovirus exposure and HLA in healthy donors. A multiplex PCR was run with 60 Vbeta primers and 13 Jbeta primers. Produced via immunoSEQ multiplex PCR; TCRdb's table is partial and in-frame only. The sample consists of about 190,000 clones, around four fifths of them appearing once. Sequenced sample: PBMCs. The receptor source for this set is a middle-aged man in good health and CMV-seropositive.

The V and J genes are TRBV5-1 and TRBJ1-6; TRBD1 is a possible D gene (6 bases). This CDR3 comprises 17 residues. The V end lost 0 bases, the J end lost 4 bases, and 14 bases lay between the germline ends. The V gene's germline CDR1 is SGHRS and CDR2 YFSETQ. The CDR3 spells CASSLAAGEGYNSPLHF. The CDR3 region has the DNA TGCGCCAGCAGCTTGGCCGCAGGGGAGGGATATAATTCACCCCTCCACTTT.

V is TRBV4-2 and J is TRBJ2-1; 7 nucleotides align to TRBD2. V lost 4 bases to trimming and J lost 9 bases; unmatched junction nucleotides: 9. This CDR3 region has 14 residues. Germline V gene lookup returns CDR1 LGHNA and CDR2 YNFKEQ. CDR3 nucleotide sequence: TGTGCCAGCAGCCCTCCCGGGTGGGAGGGTGAGCAGTTCTTC. Translation gives CASSPPGWEGEQFF.

The CDR3 here is CASKPSGRKETQYF. CDR3 DNA: TGTGCCAGTAAACCTAGCGGGAGAAAAGAGACCCAGTACTTC. The chain employs TRBV19 and TRBJ2-5, with 10 bases matching TRBD2. The CDR3 contains 14 residues. Germline V gene lookup returns CDR1 LNHDA and CDR2 SQIVND (reference sequence). With 7 bases clipped from V and 3 bases from J, the junction kept 5 bases outside the gene matches.

This chain links TRBV5-1 with TRBJ2-3; the match to TRBD2 covers 10 bases. CDR1 is SGHRS, CDR2 YFSETQ, per germline. The CDR3 consists of 16 residues. With V trimmed by 1 base and J by 0 bases, 2 bases remained unmatched. CDR3 sequence: CASSLKTSGSTDTQYF. The CDR3 coding sequence is TGCGCCAGCAGCTTGAAGACTAGCGGGAGCACAGATACGCAGTATTTT.

The V and J genes are TRBV5-1 and TRBJ2-1; 11 bases are a match to TRBD2. V was pared by 8 bases and J by 10 bases, with 8 bases of the junction left unmatched. Germline-derived CDR1 and CDR2 are SGHRS and YFSETQ. The CDR3 is 13 residues long. The CDR3 region is CASQTSGKGEQFF. The CDR3 coding sequence is TGCGCCAGTCAGACTAGCGGGAAGGGGGAGCAGTTCTTC.

The sample holds one count of this clone. The gene calls are TRBV18 and TRBJ1-6; perhaps TRBD1 as D (6 bases). Germline V gives CDR1 KGHSH, CDR2 LQKENI. CDR3 length: 16 amino acids. Trimming took 3 bases from V and 10 from J, leaving 19 bases between them. The CDR3 DNA reads as TGTGCCAGCTCACCCCTCCGGAACAGGGAAGAATCACCCCTCCACTTT. Translating it yields CASSPLRNREESPLHF.

The chain recombines TRBV18 with TRBJ2-7; TRBD2 might be the D (6 bases). The ends were cut back, 2 bases at V and 0 bases at J, with 14 bases in the middle. The germline V gene has CDR1 KGHSH and CDR2 LQKENI. The CDR3 runs to 16 residues. The CDR3 spells CASSPAQGGLSYEQYF. CDR3 coding DNA: TGTGCCAGCTCACCAGCGCAGGGAGGCCTCTCCTACGAGCAGTACTTC.

The rearrangement links TRBV27 to TRBJ2-5, with 12 positions matching TRBD2. CDR1 MNHEY and CDR2 SMNVEV come from the germline V gene (reference sequence). V lost 5 bases, J lost 5 bases, and 6 bases stayed unmatched. The length of the CDR3 is 15 residues. CDR3 amino acids: CASSKTSGSRETQYF. Here the CDR3 DNA reads TGTGCCAGCAGTAAGACTAGCGGGAGCCGGGAGACCCAGTACTTC.

The DNA of the CDR3 is TGTGCCTGGAGTCGGGCGTGGGGGGAGAGGATCGGAGGGACGCAGTATTTT. This gives the protein CAWSRAWGERIGGTQYF. V and J are TRBV30 and TRBJ2-3; D perhaps matches TRBD2 (6 bases). Looked up from germline, CDR1 is GTSNPN and CDR2 is SVGIG (reference sequence). V gave up 2 bases and J gave up 9 bases, with 27 bases separating them. CDR3 length: 17 residues.

The rearrangement uses TRBV2 and TRBJ2-5, with a possible D match to TRBD1 (6 bases). The CDR3 is 13 residues long. Germline V CDR1 and CDR2: SNHLY, FYNNEI. V gave up 3 bases and J gave up 11 bases, with 16 bases separating them. The DNA of the CDR3 is TGTGCCAGCAGTGAGGGGGCGGCGATAGGGCAGTACTTC. Its translation is CASSEGAAIGQYF.

The chain employs TRBV7-2 and TRBJ2-1, with D maybe TRBD2 (6 bases). CDR1 and CDR2 from the germline V gene are SGHTA and FQGNSA. V lost 1 base and J lost 5, with 12 bases in between. This CDR3 comprises 15 residues. CDR3 in amino acids: CASSLGVGGNNEQFF. CDR3 nucleotide sequence: TGTGCCAGCAGCTTAGGGGTAGGAGGGAACAATGAGCAGTTCTTC.

The V gene is TRBV19, the J gene TRBJ1-3; D may be TRBD1 (6 bases). The CDR3 totals 14 residues. The germline V and J ends were trimmed by 7 bases and 2 bases, with 12 bases remaining between them. Per germline, CDR1 LNHDA and CDR2 SQIVND (reference sequence). CDR3 in DNA: TGTGCCAGTATCAGGGCAGGGGCTGGAAACACCATATATTTT. It encodes CASIRAGAGNTIYF.

The genes are TRBV6-6 and TRBJ2-7, with 7 bases lining up with TRBD1. V gave up 0 bases and J gave up 4 bases; unmatched junction bases: 3. The CDR3 has 14 amino acids. Germline V gene lookup returns CDR1 MNHNY and CDR2 SVGAGI (reference sequence). The CDR3, as DNA: TGTGCCAGCAGTTACTCGGACAGGTGGTACGAGCAGTACTTC. As protein: CASSYSDRWYEQYF.

The chain employs TRBV5-1 and TRBJ2-7; D remains unclear. In germline, CDR1 is SGHRS, CDR2 YFSETQ. V shed 4 bases and J shed 3 bases, with 11 bases lying between them. This CDR3 contains 13 residues. The chain's CDR3 is CASSRLTGYEQYF. The DNA of the CDR3 is TGCGCCAGCAGCCGCCTCACGGGCTACGAGCAGTACTTC.

The chain combines TRBV9 with TRBJ2-3, with TRBD1 matching 8 bases. The CDR3 extends over 15 amino acids. The germline V gene has CDR1 SGDLS and CDR2 YYNGEE. Trimming removed 0 bases from V and 4 bases from J; junction bases left unmatched: 4. CDR3 nucleotide sequence: TGTGCCAGCAGCGTAGTAACAGGGGGTGCAGATACGCAGTATTTT. The encoded protein is CASSVVTGGADTQYF.

CDR3 bases: TGTGCCAGCAGTTCCGCCGGGACAGGGAACACTGAAGCTTTCTTT. It translates to CASSSAGTGNTEAFF. The gene calls are TRBV6-5 and TRBJ1-1; 8 positions match TRBD1. Trimming at V came to 4 bases and at J to 1 base, leaving 5 bases not matched to a gene. Germline lookup yields CDR1 MNHEY and CDR2 SVGAGI. The CDR3 extends over 15 amino acids.

This chain uses TRBV27 with TRBJ2-7; weak D call: TRBD2 (6 bases). CDR1 and CDR2 (germline): MNHEY, SMNVEV (reference sequence). The CDR3 runs 14 residues. The V and J ends lost 2 bases and 7 bases respectively, with 15 bases between them. The chain's CDR3 is CASSLVPGASEQYF. Written as DNA, the CDR3 is TGTGCCAGCAGTTTAGTCCCGGGAGCGAGTGAGCAGTACTTC.

This clone was seen only once. CDR3 residues: CASSLRQDYTEAFF. The CDR3 DNA reads as TGTGCCAGCAGCTTGAGACAGGACTACACTGAAGCTTTCTTT. The rearrangement links TRBV5-4 to TRBJ1-1, with a tentative D call TRBD1 (6 bases). V was shortened by 1 base and J by 3 bases, with 10 bases between the two germline ends. The CDR3 has 14 amino acids. Per the germline V gene, CDR1 is SGHNT and CDR2 is YYREEE (reference sequence). Looking up the rest from reference TRBV5-4 and TRBJ1-1 gives the full variable domain: ETGVTQSPTHLIKTRGQQVTLRCSSQSGHNTVSWYQQALGQGPQFIFQYYREEENGRGNFPPRFSGLQFPNYSSELNVNALELDDSALYLCASSLRQDYTEAFFGQGTRLTVV.

V is TRBV5-1 and J is TRBJ2-3, with a weak D call TRBD1 (6 bases). The CDR3 contains 15 residues. Per the germline V gene, CDR1 is SGHRS and CDR2 is YFSETQ. V was cut by 0 bases and J by 2 bases, with 10 bases left in between. The CDR3 loop reads CASSLEGGYTDTQYF. CDR3 DNA sequence: TGCGCCAGCAGCTTGGAAGGGGGATACACAGATACGCAGTATTTT.

The chain is built from TRBV11-3 and TRBJ2-2; possible D gene TRBD2, 6 bases. V lost 5 bases, J lost 8 bases, and 12 bases lay in between. Germline assignment: CDR1 SGHNT and CDR2 YENEEA. The CDR3 has 13 residues. CDR3 DNA sequence: TGTGCCAGCAGCCCCAGCCGGGGGGGGGAGCTGTTTTTT. This gives the protein CASSPSRGGELFF.

The chain has TRBV18 and TRBJ1-5, with TRBD1 as a possible D gene (5 bases). The CDR3 has 16 amino acids. Germline V CDR1 and CDR2: KGHSH, LQKENI. V was pared by 1 base and J by 2 bases, with 12 bases between. The CDR3 protein is CASSPLQDVGNQPQHF. The CDR3 bases are TGTGCCAGCTCACCACTACAGGACGTGGGCAATCAGCCCCAGCATTTT. The complete variable domain, with remaining parts taken from reference TRBV18 and TRBJ1-5, reads NAGVMQNPRHLVRRRGQEARLRCSPMKGHSHVYWYRQLPEEGLKFMVYLQKENIIDESGMPKERFSAEFPKEGPSILRIQQVVRGDSAAYFCASSPLQDVGNQPQHFGDGTRLSIL.

The rearrangement joins TRBV7-9 to TRBJ1-1, with unresolved D. Germline V lookup: CDR1 SEHNR, CDR2 FQNEAQ (reference sequence). This CDR3 has 11 amino acids. Trimming shortened V by 5 bases and J by 4 bases, and 5 bases separated the two germline ends. As DNA, the CDR3 is TGTGCCAGCAGCCTAACCACTGAAGCTTTCTTT. Its translation: CASSLTTEAFF.

The rearrangement links TRBV6-5 to TRBJ2-1; 8 bases match TRBD2. This CDR3 has 15 residues. Germline loops: CDR1 MNHEY, CDR2 SVGAGI. J was trimmed by 8 bases and V by 6 bases; bases with no gene match: 12. The CDR3 sequence: CASRLAGNMGDEQFF. The CDR3, as DNA: TGTGCCAGCAGATTAGCGGGAAATATGGGGGATGAGCAGTTCTTC.

This chain joins TRBV5-4 and TRBJ2-4; 11 bases align to TRBD2. The CDR3 has 15 residues. Unmatched junction bases numbered 10, after V lost 5 bases and J lost 9 bases. CDR1 is SGHNT, CDR2 YYREEE, per germline (reference sequence). DNA of the CDR3: TGTGCCAGCAGTCGGACTAGCGGGTCGGGAGGCATTCAGTACTTC. This gives the protein CASSRTSGSGGIQYF.

This chain uses TRBV7-9 with TRBJ1-1; a possible D gene is TRBD1 (6 bases). This CDR3 is 13 amino acids long. The germline V gene has CDR1 SEHNR and CDR2 FQNEAQ (reference sequence). V was clipped by 5 bases and J by 7 bases, with 14 bases between them. Written as DNA, the CDR3 is TGTGCCAGCAGCGAGCGATGGGACAATGAAGCTTTCTTT. This translates into CASSERWDNEAFF.

This clone was seen only a few times. The chain has TRBV7-8 and TRBJ1-2, with 7 nucleotides matching TRBD1. Germline trimming cut 1 base from V and 4 bases from J; bases unmatched to any gene: 9. The CDR3 extends over 16 amino acids. Germline assignment: CDR1 SGHVS and CDR2 FQNEAQ. The CDR3 sequence: CASSLGGAGGVYGYTF. DNA of the CDR3: TGTGCCAGCAGCTTAGGCGGGGCAGGGGGAGTCTATGGCTACACCTTC.

This clone was seen a handful of times. The V and J genes are TRBV30 and TRBJ1-5, with a tentative D call TRBD1 (6 bases). Germline CDR1 reads GTSNPN; CDR2 reads SVGIG (reference sequence). The CDR3 is made up of 14 amino acids. Trimming pared 3 bases from V and 0 bases from J, leaving 9 bases between. CDR3 region: CAWSPTGSNQPQHF. CDR3 DNA sequence: TGTGCCTGGAGCCCGACAGGTAGCAATCAGCCCCAGCATTTT.

The rearrangement uses TRBV9 and TRBJ1-2; tentative D call: TRBD1 (6 bases). V was trimmed by 2 bases and J by 4 bases, leaving 9 bases between them. The CDR3 totals 13 residues. Germline CDR1 is SGDLS and CDR2 is YYNGEE. Written as DNA, the CDR3 is TGTGCCAGCAGCGTCGGACAGACCTATGGCTACACCTTC. Translated, it gives CASSVGQTYGYTF.

V usage is TRBV5-1 and J usage is TRBJ2-7; 7 bases are a match to TRBD2. The CDR3 length is 15 residues. The trim removed 0 bases at V and 4 bases at J, leaving 7 bases unmatched. Germline V gives CDR1 SGHRS, CDR2 YFSETQ. CDR3 in DNA: TGCGCCAGCAGCTTGGTTCGCGGGAGTGGGTACGAGCAGTACTTC. Amino acid sequence: CASSLVRGSGYEQYF.

V is TRBV10-3 and J is TRBJ2-5, with TRBD1 identical over 9 bases. J gave up 4 bases and V 4 bases, and 10 bases lay outside the gene matches. The CDR3 has 16 residues. Germline assignment: CDR1 ENHRY and CDR2 SYGVKD. CDR3 DNA: TGTGCCATCAGTGGTGTACAGGGGGCGATAGGAGAGACCCAGTACTTC. Protein sequence: CAISGVQGAIGETQYF.